Ten or more counts support the clone carrying this TCR beta chain. This sample was taken from a study of shared clonotypes between healthy human individuals. As processed by the authors: There were no quality scores in the junction-only immunoSEQ sequences, so filtering differed. This table comes from immunoSEQ multiplex PCR, and its TCRdb copy is limited to in-frame clones, with some not included. The V and J calls and the clone size are those of that table, but D and trimming were determined from the DNA. The profile covers nearly 750,000 clones, with 72% appearing a single time and approximately 1.7% taken by the ten largest. The split of CD4+ cells yielded CD45RA+ naive and CD45RA-negative memory subsets. Per germline, CDR1 SGHVS and CDR2 FQNEAQ. The junction had 1 base not matched to a gene; V was cut back by 5 bases and J by 0 bases. The CDR3 runs 14 residues.

Sequences were obtained from memory CD4+ T cells sorted from blood. Sample subset: CD45RA-negative fraction. This chain connects TRBV7-8 to TRBJ2-1, with TRBD2 matching 7 bases. This TCR derives from a woman aged 25 to 45 in good health. Written as DNA, the CDR3 is TGTGCCAGCAGCGAGCGGGACTCCTACAATGAGCAGTTCTTC. Translated, it gives CASSERDSYNEQFF. The full variable domain, its missing parts supplied by reference TRBV7-8 and TRBJ2-1, is GAGVSQSPRYKVAKRGQDVALRCDPISGHVSLFWYQQALGQGPEFLTYFQNEAQLDKSGLPSDRFFAERPEGSVSTLKIQRTQQEDSAVYLCASSERDSYNEQFFGPGTRLTVL.